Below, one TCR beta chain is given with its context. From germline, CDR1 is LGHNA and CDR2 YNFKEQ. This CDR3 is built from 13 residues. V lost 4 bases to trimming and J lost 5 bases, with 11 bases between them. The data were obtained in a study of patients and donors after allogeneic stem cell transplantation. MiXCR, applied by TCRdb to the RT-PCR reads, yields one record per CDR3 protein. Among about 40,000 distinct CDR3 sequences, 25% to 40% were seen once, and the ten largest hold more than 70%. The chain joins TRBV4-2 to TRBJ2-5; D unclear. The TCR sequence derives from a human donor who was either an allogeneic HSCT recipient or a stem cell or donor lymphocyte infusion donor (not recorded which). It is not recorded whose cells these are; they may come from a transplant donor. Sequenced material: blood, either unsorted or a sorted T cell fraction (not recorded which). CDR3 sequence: CASSRRMGETQYF. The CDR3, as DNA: TGTGCCAGCAGCCGGCGGATGGGGGAGACCCAGTACTTC.